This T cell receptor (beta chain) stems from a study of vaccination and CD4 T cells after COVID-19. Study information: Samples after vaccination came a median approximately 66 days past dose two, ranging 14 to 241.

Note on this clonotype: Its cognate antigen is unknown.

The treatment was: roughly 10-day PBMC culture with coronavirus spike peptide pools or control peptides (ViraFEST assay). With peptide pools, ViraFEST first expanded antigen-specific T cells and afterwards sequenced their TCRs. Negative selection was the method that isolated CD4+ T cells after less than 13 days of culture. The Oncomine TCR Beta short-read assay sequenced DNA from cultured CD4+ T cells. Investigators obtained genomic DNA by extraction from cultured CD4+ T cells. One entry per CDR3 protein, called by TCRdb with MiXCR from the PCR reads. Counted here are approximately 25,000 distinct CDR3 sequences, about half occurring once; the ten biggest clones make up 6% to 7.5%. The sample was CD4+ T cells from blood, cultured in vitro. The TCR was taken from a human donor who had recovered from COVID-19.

The CDR3 is CASSPRGQGNRSNQPQHF. The CDR3 DNA follows: TGTGCCAGTAGTCCTCGAGGACAGGGGAATCGGAGCAATCAGCCCCAGCATTTT. This rearrangement joins TRBV19 to TRBJ1-5; 9 bases line up with TRBD1. The V gene end was trimmed by 5 bases and the J gene end by 1 base; junction bases not matched to a gene: 12. The CDR3 has 18 residues. In germline, CDR1 is LNHDA, CDR2 SQIVND (reference sequence).